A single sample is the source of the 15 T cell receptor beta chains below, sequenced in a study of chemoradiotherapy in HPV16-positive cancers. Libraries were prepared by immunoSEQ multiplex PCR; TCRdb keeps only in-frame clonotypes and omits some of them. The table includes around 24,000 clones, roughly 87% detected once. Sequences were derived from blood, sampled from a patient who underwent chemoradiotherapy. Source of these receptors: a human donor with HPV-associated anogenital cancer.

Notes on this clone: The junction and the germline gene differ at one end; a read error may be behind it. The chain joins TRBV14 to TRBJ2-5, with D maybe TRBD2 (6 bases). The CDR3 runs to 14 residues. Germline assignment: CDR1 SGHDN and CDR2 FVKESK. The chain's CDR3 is CVSSHGGIQETQYF. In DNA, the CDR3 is TGTGTCAGCAGCCATGGAGGGATCCAAGAGACCCAGTACTTC.

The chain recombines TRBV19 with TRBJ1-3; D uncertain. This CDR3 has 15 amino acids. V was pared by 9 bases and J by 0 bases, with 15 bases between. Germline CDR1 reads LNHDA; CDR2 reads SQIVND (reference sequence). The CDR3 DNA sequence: TGTGCCAGAACGGACCCGTTAACCTCTGGAAACACCATATATTTT. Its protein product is CARTDPLTSGNTIYF.

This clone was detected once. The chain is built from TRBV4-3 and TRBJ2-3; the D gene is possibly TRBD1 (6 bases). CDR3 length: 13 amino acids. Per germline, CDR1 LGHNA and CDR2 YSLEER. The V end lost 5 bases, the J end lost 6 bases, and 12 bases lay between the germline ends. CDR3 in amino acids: CASSYNRDDTQYF. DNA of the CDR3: TGCGCCAGCAGCTACAACAGGGACGATACGCAGTATTTT.

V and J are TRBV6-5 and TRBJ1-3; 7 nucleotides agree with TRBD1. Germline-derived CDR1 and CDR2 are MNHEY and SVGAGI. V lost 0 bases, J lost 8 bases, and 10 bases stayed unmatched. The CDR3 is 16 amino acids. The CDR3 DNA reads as TGTGCCAGCAGTTACTCGGCTCAGGGGGGAAGATACACCATATATTTT. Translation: CASSYSAQGGRYTIYF.

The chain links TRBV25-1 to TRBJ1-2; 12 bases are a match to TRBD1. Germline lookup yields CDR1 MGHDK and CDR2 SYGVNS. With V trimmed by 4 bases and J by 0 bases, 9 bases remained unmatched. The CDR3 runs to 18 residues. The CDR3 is CASSGTPGQGAANYGYTF. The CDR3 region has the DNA TGTGCCAGCAGTGGGACCCCGGGACAGGGGGCAGCTAACTATGGCTACACCTTC.

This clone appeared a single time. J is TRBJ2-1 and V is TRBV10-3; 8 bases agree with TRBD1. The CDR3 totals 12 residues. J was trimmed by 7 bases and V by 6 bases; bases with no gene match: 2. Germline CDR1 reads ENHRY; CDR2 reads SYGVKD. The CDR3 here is CAISQGANEQFF. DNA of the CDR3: TGTGCCATCAGCCAGGGGGCTAATGAGCAGTTCTTC.

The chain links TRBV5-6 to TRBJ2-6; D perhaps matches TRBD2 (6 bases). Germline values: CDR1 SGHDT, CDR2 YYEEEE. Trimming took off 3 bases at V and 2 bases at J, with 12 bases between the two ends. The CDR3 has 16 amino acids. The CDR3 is CASSWWRGAGANVLTF. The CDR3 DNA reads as TGTGCCAGCAGCTGGTGGCGGGGCGCTGGGGCCAACGTCCTGACTTTC.

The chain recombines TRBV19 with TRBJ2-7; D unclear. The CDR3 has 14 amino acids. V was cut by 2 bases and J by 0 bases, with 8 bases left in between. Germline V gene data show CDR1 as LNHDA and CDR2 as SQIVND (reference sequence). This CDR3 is CASSIFDSSYEQYF. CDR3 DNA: TGTGCCAGTAGTATATTCGACTCCTCCTACGAGCAGTACTTC.

CDR3 sequence reads: CASSPQNRLRTTGELFF. CDR3 coding DNA: TGTGCCAGCTCACCACAAAACAGACTGCGAACCACCGGGGAGCTGTTTTTT. This chain connects TRBV18 to TRBJ2-2; D is undetermined. The CDR3 is 17 amino acids. CDR1 is KGHSH, CDR2 LQKENI, per germline. Trimming pared 1 base from V and 4 bases from J, leaving 16 bases between.

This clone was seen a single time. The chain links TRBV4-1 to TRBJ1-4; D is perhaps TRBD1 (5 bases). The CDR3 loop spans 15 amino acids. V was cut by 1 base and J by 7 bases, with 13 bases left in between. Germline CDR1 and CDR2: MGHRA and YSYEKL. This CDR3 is CASSQGNGGSEKLFF. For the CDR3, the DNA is TGCGCCAGCAGCCAAGGAAATGGGGGGAGTGAAAAACTGTTTTTT.

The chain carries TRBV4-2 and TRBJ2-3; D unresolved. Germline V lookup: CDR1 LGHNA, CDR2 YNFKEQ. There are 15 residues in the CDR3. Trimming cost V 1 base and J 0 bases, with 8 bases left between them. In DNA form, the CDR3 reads TGTGCCAGCAGCCAAGGGGATATTAGCACAGATACGCAGTATTTT. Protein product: CASSQGDISTDTQYF.

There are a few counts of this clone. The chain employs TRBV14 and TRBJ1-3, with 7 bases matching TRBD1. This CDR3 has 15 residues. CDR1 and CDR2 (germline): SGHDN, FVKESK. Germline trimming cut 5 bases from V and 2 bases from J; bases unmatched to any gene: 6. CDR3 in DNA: TGTGCCAGCAGCGGGCAGGGGGGTCCTGGAAACACCATATATTTT. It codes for CASSGQGGPGNTIYF.

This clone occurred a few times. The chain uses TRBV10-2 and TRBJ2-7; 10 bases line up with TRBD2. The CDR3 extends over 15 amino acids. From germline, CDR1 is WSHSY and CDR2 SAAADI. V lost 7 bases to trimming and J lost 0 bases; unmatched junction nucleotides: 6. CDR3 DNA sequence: TGCGCCAGCAAGAGGACTAGCGGAGACTCCTACGAGCAGTACTTC. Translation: CASKRTSGDSYEQYF.

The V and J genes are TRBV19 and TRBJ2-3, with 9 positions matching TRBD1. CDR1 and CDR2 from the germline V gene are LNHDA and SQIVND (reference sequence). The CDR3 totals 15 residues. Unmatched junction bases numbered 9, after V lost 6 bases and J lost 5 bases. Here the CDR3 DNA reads TGTGCCAGTAGCGTGCCGGGACAGGGCAGAGATACGCAGTATTTT. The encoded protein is CASSVPGQGRDTQYF.

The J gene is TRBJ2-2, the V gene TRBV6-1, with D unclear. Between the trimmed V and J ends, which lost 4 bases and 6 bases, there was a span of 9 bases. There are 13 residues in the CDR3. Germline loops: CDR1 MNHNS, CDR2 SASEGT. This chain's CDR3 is CASSGDLAGELFF. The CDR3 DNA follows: TGTGCCAGCAGTGGAGATCTGGCCGGGGAGCTGTTTTTT.